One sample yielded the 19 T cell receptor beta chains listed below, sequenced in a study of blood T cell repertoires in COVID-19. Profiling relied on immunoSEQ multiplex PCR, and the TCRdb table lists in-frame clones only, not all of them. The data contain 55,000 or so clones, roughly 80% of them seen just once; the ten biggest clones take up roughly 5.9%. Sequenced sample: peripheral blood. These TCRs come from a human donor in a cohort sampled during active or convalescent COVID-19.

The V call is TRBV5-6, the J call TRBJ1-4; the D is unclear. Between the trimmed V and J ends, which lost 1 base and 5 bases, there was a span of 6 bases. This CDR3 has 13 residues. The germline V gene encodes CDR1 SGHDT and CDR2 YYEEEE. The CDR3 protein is CASSLYRNEKLFF. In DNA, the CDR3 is TGTGCCAGCAGCTTGTACAGAAATGAAAAACTGTTTTTT.

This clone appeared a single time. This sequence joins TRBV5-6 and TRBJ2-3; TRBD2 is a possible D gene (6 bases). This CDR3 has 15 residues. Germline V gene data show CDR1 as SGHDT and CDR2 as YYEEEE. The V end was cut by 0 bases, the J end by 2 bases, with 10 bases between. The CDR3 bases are TGTGCCAGCAGCTTGGCCGGGAGACCCACAGATACGCAGTATTTT. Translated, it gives CASSLAGRPTDTQYF.

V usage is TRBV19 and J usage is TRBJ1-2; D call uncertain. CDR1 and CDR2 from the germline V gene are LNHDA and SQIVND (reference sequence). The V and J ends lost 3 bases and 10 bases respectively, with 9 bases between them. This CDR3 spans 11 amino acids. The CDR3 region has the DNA TGTGCCAGTAGTATCGGGGTTGCCTACACCTTC. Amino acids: CASSIGVAYTF.

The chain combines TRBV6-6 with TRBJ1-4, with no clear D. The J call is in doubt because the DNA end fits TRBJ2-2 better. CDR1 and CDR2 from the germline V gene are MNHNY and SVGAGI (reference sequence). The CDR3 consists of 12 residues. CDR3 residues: CASSYSAGELFF. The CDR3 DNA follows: TGTGCCAGCAGTTACTCGGCAGGGGAGCTGTTTTTT.

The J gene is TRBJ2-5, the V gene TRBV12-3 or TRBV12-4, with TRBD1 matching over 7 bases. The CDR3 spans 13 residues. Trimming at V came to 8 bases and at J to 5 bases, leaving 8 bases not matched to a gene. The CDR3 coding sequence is TGTGCCAGCCGCACACAGGGGCGGGAGACCCAGTACTTC. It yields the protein CASRTQGRETQYF.

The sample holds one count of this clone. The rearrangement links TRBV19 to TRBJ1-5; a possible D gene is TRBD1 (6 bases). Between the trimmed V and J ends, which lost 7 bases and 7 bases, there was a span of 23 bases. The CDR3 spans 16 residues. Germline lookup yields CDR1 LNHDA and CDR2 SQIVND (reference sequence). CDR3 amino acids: CASTTLSTGGGQPQHF. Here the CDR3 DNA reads TGTGCCAGTACCACTTTGTCGACAGGAGGAGGACAGCCCCAGCATTTT. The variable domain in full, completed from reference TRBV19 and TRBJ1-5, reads DGGITQSPKYLFRKEGQNVTLSCEQNLNHDAMYWYRQDPGQGLRLIYYSQIVNDFQKGDIAEGYSVSREKKESFPLTVTSAQKNPTAFYLCASTTLSTGGGQPQHFGDGTRLSIL.

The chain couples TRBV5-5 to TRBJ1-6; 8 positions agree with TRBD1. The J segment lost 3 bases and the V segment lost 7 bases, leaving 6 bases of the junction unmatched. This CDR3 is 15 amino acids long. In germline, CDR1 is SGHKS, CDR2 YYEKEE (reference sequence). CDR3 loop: CASFGQGFYNSPLHF. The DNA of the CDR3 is TGTGCCAGCTTCGGACAGGGTTTCTATAATTCACCCCTCCACTTT.

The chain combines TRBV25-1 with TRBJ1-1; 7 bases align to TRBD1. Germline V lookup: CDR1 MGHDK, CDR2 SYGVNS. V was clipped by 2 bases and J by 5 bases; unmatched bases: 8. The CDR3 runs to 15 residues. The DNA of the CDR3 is TGTGCCAGCAGTGAAACTTTGACAGGGCGTACTGAAGCTTTCTTT. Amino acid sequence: CASSETLTGRTEAFF.

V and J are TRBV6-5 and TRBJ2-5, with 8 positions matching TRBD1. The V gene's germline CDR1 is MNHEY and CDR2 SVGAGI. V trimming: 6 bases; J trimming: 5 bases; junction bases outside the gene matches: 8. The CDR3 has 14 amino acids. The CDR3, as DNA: TGTGCCAGCAGCCTGGACAGGGCGAAGGAGACCCAGTACTTC. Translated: CASSLDRAKETQYF.

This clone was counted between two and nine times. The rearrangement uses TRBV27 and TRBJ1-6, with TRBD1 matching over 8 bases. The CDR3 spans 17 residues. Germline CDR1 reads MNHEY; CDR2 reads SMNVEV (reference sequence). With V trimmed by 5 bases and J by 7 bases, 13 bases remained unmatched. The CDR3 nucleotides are TGTGCCAGCAGTCGGTCGACGGCAGGGGGCCCAAATTCACCCCTCCACTTT. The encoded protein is CASSRSTAGGPNSPLHF.

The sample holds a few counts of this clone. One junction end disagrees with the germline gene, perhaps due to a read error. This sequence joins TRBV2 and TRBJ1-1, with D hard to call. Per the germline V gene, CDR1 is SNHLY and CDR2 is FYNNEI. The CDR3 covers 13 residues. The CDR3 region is CASSPTGQRSGVF. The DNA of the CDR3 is TGTGCCAGCAGCCCGACGGGTCAGCGATCGGGTGTCTTT.

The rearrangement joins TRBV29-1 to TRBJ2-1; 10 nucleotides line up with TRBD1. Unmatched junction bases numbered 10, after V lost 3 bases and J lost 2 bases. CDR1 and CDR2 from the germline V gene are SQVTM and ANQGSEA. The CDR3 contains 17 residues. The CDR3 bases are TGCAGCGTTGATGGGGGTCCAGGGACAGGGGCCTACAATGAGCAGTTCTTC. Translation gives CSVDGGPGTGAYNEQFF.

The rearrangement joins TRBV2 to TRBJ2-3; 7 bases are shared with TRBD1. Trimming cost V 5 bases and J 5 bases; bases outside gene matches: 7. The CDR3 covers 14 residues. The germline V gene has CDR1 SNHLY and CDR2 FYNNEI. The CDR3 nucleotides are TGTGCCAGCAGTCGGCAGGGGGAGAGAGATACGCAGTATTTT. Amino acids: CASSRQGERDTQYF.

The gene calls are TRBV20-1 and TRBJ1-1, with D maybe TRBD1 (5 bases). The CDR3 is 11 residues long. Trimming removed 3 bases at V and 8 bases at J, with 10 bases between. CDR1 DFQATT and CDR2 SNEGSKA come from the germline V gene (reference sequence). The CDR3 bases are TGCAGTGCTAGGGGGGGAAGGGAAGCTTTCTTT. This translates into CSARGGREAFF.

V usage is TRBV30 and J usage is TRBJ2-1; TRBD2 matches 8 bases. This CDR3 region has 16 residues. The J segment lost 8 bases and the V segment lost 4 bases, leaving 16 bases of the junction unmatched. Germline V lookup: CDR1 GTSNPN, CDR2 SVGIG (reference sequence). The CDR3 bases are TGTGCCTGGACCAGTGGACTAGCCGGGGGGCGAGATGAGCAGTTCTTC. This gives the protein CAWTSGLAGGRDEQFF.

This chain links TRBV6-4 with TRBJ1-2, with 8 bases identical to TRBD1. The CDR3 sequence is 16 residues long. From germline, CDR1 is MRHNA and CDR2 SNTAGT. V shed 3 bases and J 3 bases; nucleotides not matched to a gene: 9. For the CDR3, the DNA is TGTGCCAGCAGTGAGAGCGGGACAGGAGGGTACTATGGCTACACCTTC. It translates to CASSESGTGGYYGYTF.

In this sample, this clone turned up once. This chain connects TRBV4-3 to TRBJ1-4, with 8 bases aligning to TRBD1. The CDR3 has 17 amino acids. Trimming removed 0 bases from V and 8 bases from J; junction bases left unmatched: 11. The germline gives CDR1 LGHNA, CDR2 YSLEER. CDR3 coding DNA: TGCGCCAGCAGCCAAGATCTTGGGCAGGGGGCGCAGGAAAAACTGTTTTTT. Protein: CASSQDLGQGAQEKLFF.

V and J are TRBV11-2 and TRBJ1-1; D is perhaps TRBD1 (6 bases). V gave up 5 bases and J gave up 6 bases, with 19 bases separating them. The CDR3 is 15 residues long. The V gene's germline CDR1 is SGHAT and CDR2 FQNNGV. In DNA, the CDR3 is TGTGCCAGCAGCGCCAGTTTACAGGGAAGGGCTGAAGCTTTCTTT. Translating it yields CASSASLQGRAEAFF.

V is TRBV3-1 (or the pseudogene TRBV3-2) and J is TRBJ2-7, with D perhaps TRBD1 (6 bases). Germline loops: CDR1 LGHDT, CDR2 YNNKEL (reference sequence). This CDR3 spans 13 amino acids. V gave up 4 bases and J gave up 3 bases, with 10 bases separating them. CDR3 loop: CASSRGRGYEQYF. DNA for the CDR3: TGTGCCAGCAGCCGAGGCAGGGGCTACGAGCAGTACTTC.